This is a list of T cell receptor beta chains from one sample in a study of blood T cell repertoires in COVID-19. Some clones are missing from TCRdb's copy, which holds only in-frame ones; the method was immunoSEQ multiplex PCR. Of 200,000 to 250,000 clones in the sample, around 80% were seen once. Sequenced material: peripheral blood. These receptors originate from a woman aged 80 or older with active or convalescent COVID-19. The conserved cysteine and the conserved F or W are not part of the CDR3 here. Each record gives: CDR3 protein, J gene, V gene.

ASKEAGTNYGYT TRBJ1-2 TRBV6-5
ASSSDGAGAQY TRBJ2-5 TRBV3-1/TRBV3-2
ASSLGTSGGNEQF TRBJ2-1 TRBV11-2
ASSSFGLSKEQF TRBJ2-1 TRBV3-1/TRBV3-2
ASSPRDRRNQPQH TRBJ1-5 TRBV27
ASSLARHYEQY TRBJ2-7 TRBV12-3/TRBV12-4
ASSLMATSSTDTQY TRBJ2-3 TRBV5-1
ASSLATSGGARNEQF TRBJ2-1 TRBV11-2
AWSEGLPVLYEQY TRBJ2-7 TRBV30
ASGPLGREDPIAEQF TRBJ2-1 TRBV12-5